This T cell receptor beta chain was observed in a study of CD8 T cells in Susac syndrome (dated by TCRdb to about 2019). At the level of the whole study: Whether CD8+ T cell activation and differentiation in Susac syndrome was antigen driven was tested using repertoire sequencing. The clonality of the CD8+ T cell repertoire was compared across approximately eleven healthy donors, about 14 Susac syndrome patients and around 16 multiple sclerosis patients. Broader findings and caveats from the paper: The number of individuals in the TCR sequencing and HLA analysis was acknowledged as relatively small.

RNA was extracted using the RNeasy kit, and about 0.5 to 1 microgram was reverse transcribed with random hexamers. The immunoSEQ multiplex PCR assay, covering 54 Vbeta and 13 Jbeta segments, was used to amplify TCR beta CDR3 regions. PCR amplification bias was corrected by using a synthetic template baseline for primer optimization and computational correction. The authors' analysis ran thus. Reads were assigned to V, D and J genes according to IMGT and analyzed in immunoSEQ Analyzer, with only productive sequences retained. Clonality was computed as one minus Shannon entropy normalized by log2 of the number of productive unique sequences. Public and private clones were assessed among the 100 most prevalent clones of each patient and control. Clones were defined as Susac-specific if absent from the healthy and MS cohorts, from 1052 published viral clones and from other ImmuneACCESS disease sequences. TCRdb reprocessing: public reads trimmed at Q25 with fastp, clones called with MiXCR, in-frame beta chains kept. CDR3 protein sequences are deduplicated, and each keeps its most common genes and DNA. What appears here as the V and J calls and clone size reflects TCRdb's work, not the paper's. In all, the sample holds approximately 200,000 distinct CDR3 sequences, and 92% of those were seen once. Roughly 0.13% of the sample goes to the ten largest clones.

On this clonotype itself: This clone's antigen is unknown. No quality values exist for individual bases; no much larger clone is one base distant.

The germline V gene sets CDR1 to SQVTM and CDR2 to ANQGSEA. After removal of 6 bases from V and 2 bases from J, the junction retains 7 bases not matched to a gene. The CDR3 runs 13 amino acids, cysteine and phenylalanine included. Only CDR3 DNA remains: 39 bases, in frame from the first base. High-throughput TCR beta sequencing profiled peripheral blood CD8+ and CD4+ T cells from healthy donors, Susac syndrome patients and multiple sclerosis patients. Multiple sclerosis controls were treatment-naive patients with stable or active relapsing-remitting disease fulfilling revised McDonald criteria. Bulk CD8+ and CD4+ T cells were purified by magnetic negative isolation, while CD8+ TEMRA cells were enriched using FACS. Blood was drawn into EDTA tubes, processed within 24 hours, and PBMCs were isolated by density gradient centrifugation. PBMCs intended for TCR sequencing were frozen in liquid nitrogen and were later thawed in a 37 degrees C water bath. The sorted or isolated CD4+, CD8+ and CD8+ TEMRA cells had a purity of 90% or higher.

Sequenced material: CD8+ T cells from PBMCs. The source of this sequence is a human donor with multiple sclerosis. This chain is built from TRBV29-1 and TRBJ2-7, with 7 bases aligning to TRBD1. The CDR3 amino acid sequence is: CSVEGAKPYEQYF. The sequenced DNA is TGCAGCGTCGAGGGGGCGAAACCCTACGAGCAGTACTTC.